These 30 T cell receptor beta chains originate from one sample sequenced in a study of blood T cell repertoires in COVID-19 (dated by TCRdb to 2018 to 2020). Library preparation was by the immunoSEQ multiplex PCR assay. In its TCRdb copy, this immuneACCESS table keeps in-frame sequences only and misses some clones. Where compared with another copy, unresolved V genes explain less than half of these, and the others have no known cause. For this sample there are some 240,000 clones; around 84% appear just once. 1.4% of the sample belongs to the ten largest clones. Sequenced material: peripheral blood. The receptors here all came from a woman in her 40s who had recovered from COVID-19.

V usage is TRBV10-3 and J usage is TRBJ2-1, with D perhaps TRBD1 (6 bases). Germline-derived CDR1 and CDR2 are ENHRY and SYGVKD. The CDR3 sequence is 14 residues long. V dropped 7 bases and J dropped 4 bases, with 14 bases sitting between them. The chain's CDR3 is CAITDQGRYNEQFF. In DNA form, the CDR3 reads TGTGCCATCACCGACCAGGGGAGATACAATGAGCAGTTCTTC.

The V call is TRBV11-2, the J call TRBJ2-5; possibly TRBD1 for D (5 bases). V dropped 2 bases and J dropped 5 bases, with 18 bases sitting between them. The CDR3 length is 16 residues. CDR1 SGHAT and CDR2 FQNNGV come from the germline V gene. DNA of the CDR3: TGTGCCAGCAGCTTAATAAACCTGCAGGGTCGTGAGACCCAGTACTTC. Amino acid sequence: CASSLINLQGRETQYF.

The chain joins TRBV3-1 (or the pseudogene TRBV3-2) to TRBJ2-7; perhaps TRBD1 as D (6 bases). The V gene's germline CDR1 is LGHDT and CDR2 YNNKEL (reference sequence). The CDR3 sequence is 13 residues long. With 4 bases removed from V and 3 bases from J, the gap between germline ends came to 10 bases. For the CDR3, the DNA is TGTGCCAGCAGCCCCGGACAGTACTACGAGCAGTACTTC. This codes for CASSPGQYYEQYF.

V and J are TRBV29-1 and TRBJ2-6, with D possibly being TRBD1 (6 bases). This CDR3 is 14 amino acids long. CDR1 is SQVTM and CDR2 is ANQGSEA in the germline V gene. The V end lost 6 bases, the J end lost 7 bases, and 16 bases lay between the germline ends. The CDR3 protein is CSVDVTGYANVLTF. The CDR3 DNA is TGCAGCGTAGACGTCACAGGGTATGCCAACGTCCTGACTTTC.

In this sample, this clone turned up a few times. The gene calls are TRBV9 and TRBJ1-1; D unclear. This CDR3 is built from 12 residues. V shed 5 bases and J shed 1 base, with 6 bases lying between them. Germline V lookup: CDR1 SGDLS, CDR2 YYNGEE. The CDR3 loop reads CASSRTNTEAFF. CDR3 nucleotides: TGTGCCAGCAGTAGAACGAACACTGAAGCTTTCTTT.

The chain links TRBV7-2 to TRBJ1-5; 11 nucleotides line up with TRBD1. The CDR3 has 19 residues. Germline lookup yields CDR1 SGHTA and CDR2 FQGNSA. The J segment lost 3 bases and the V segment lost 1 base, leaving 11 bases of the junction unmatched. The CDR3 DNA reads as TGTGCCAGCAGCTTAGTTTGGACAGGGGGCCGGTATCTCAATCAGCCCCAGCATTTT. It yields the protein CASSLVWTGGRYLNQPQHF.

This clone has just a few counts. This chain connects TRBV2 to TRBJ2-1, with TRBD1 matching 9 bases. Germline assignment: CDR1 SNHLY and CDR2 FYNNEI. There are 15 residues in the CDR3. V gave up 7 bases and J gave up 5 bases; unmatched junction bases: 9. The CDR3 here is CASNPGTGFDNEQFF. For the CDR3, the DNA is TGTGCCAGCAACCCCGGGACAGGGTTTGACAATGAGCAGTTCTTC.

V and J are TRBV13 and TRBJ2-7; D not certain. Germline lookup yields CDR1 PRHDT and CDR2 FYEKMQ (reference sequence). Trimming pared 5 bases from V and 4 bases from J, leaving 12 bases between. This CDR3 spans 13 amino acids. As DNA, the CDR3 is TGTGCCAGCAGCGGCGGCCCAGAATACGAGCAGTACTTC. Encoded protein: CASSGGPEYEQYF.

This clone occurred a few times. The chain uses TRBV18 and TRBJ1-5, with D unresolved. Trimming took off 6 bases at V and 5 bases at J, with 17 bases between the two ends. Germline values: CDR1 KGHSH, CDR2 LQKENI. CDR3 size: 15 residues. The CDR3 nucleotides read TGTGCCAGCTCCCCGACTTCCTGGGTCGATCAGCCCCAGCATTTT. Its protein product is CASSPTSWVDQPQHF.

This clone occurred a few times. The chain links TRBV25-1 to TRBJ1-1; D remains ambiguous. This CDR3 is 12 amino acids long. Germline loops: CDR1 MGHDK, CDR2 SYGVNS. The V gene lost 1 base and the J gene lost 3 bases, with 3 bases spanning the gap. The CDR3 protein is CASSESDTEAFF. The CDR3 region has the DNA TGTGCCAGCAGTGAATCGGACACTGAAGCTTTCTTT.

The chain links TRBV12-3 or TRBV12-4 to TRBJ2-5, with 9 bases matching TRBD1. The CDR3 contains 13 residues. V gave up 6 bases and J gave up 3 bases; unmatched junction bases: 2. This CDR3 reads CASSRQGEETQYF. The CDR3 DNA sequence: TGTGCCAGCAGCAGACAGGGGGAAGAGACCCAGTACTTC.

In this sample, this clone turned up a few times. This sample includes further DNA sequences coding for the same CDR3. The rearrangement uses TRBV7-9 and TRBJ2-7, with D perhaps TRBD1 (5 bases). Germline assignment: CDR1 SEHNR and CDR2 FQNEAQ (reference sequence). Trimming left V 4 bases short and J 6 bases short, with 10 bases between. This CDR3 is 12 amino acids long. In nucleotides, the CDR3 is TGTGCCAGCAGCTCCCAGGGTGCCGAGCAGTACTTC. Residues: CASSSQGAEQYF.

This rearrangement joins TRBV9 to TRBJ2-4; 8 nucleotides match TRBD1. The junction had 6 bases not matched to a gene; V was cut back by 0 bases and J by 7 bases. CDR3 length: 15 residues. Germline V gene sequence: CDR1 SGDLS, CDR2 YYNGEE. DNA of the CDR3: TGTGCCAGCAGCGTAGATGGGACAGGTTGGAACATTCAGTACTTC. Translating it yields CASSVDGTGWNIQYF.

This rearrangement joins TRBV19 to TRBJ1-2, with D maybe TRBD1 (6 bases). Germline V gene sequence: CDR1 LNHDA, CDR2 SQIVND (reference sequence). The V end lost 5 bases, the J end lost 7 bases, and 17 bases lay between the germline ends. The CDR3 runs 14 residues. CDR3 DNA: TGTGCCAGTAGTCGACAGGCTGATTATGCTGGCTACACCTTC. Translation: CASSRQADYAGYTF.

This clone was counted a single time. The chain links TRBV24-1 to TRBJ2-1; 11 bases agree with TRBD2. The CDR3 extends over 14 amino acids. The germline gives CDR1 KGHDR, CDR2 SFDVKD. With V trimmed by 9 bases and J by 6 bases, 6 bases remained unmatched. CDR3 sequence (DNA): TGTGCCACCTCCGATACTAGCGGGGGCAATGAGCAGTTCTTC. Its translation is CATSDTSGGNEQFF.

The chain links TRBV5-5 to TRBJ1-2; D may be TRBD1 (5 bases). The V gene's germline CDR1 is SGHKS and CDR2 YYEKEE (reference sequence). CDR3 length: 14 amino acids. V lost 6 bases, J lost 8 bases, and 20 bases lay in between. The DNA for the CDR3 is TGTGCCAGCACCCAGGCGGTTCTGGGGGGAGGCTACACCTTC. It codes for CASTQAVLGGGYTF.

Concerning this clone: The junction and the germline gene differ at one end; a read error may be behind it. The chain couples TRBV29-1 to TRBJ1-1; 7 bases agree with TRBD1. Germline values: CDR1 SQVTM, CDR2 ANQGSEA. The CDR3 runs to 12 residues. The CDR3 spells CSVLWAGGRSDF. The CDR3 bases are TGCAGCGTTCTGTGGGCAGGGGGTCGCTCGGATTTT.

The chain employs TRBV29-1 and TRBJ1-4, with D maybe TRBD1 (6 bases). The CDR3 runs to 13 residues. Trimming took off 7 bases at V and 5 bases at J, with 14 bases between the two ends. Per the germline V gene, CDR1 is SQVTM and CDR2 is ANQGSEA. CDR3 nucleotide sequence: TGCAGCGCCGCGACAGGAGTCAATGAAAAACTGTTTTTT. Translated, it gives CSAATGVNEKLFF.

This clone was recorded only once. The rearrangement links TRBV27 to TRBJ2-7, with 7 bases lining up with TRBD1. This CDR3 has 13 amino acids. Germline V CDR1 and CDR2: MNHEY, SMNVEV (reference sequence). Unmatched junction bases numbered 4, after V lost 6 bases and J lost 2 bases. The CDR3 DNA sequence: TGTGCCAGCAGAAGGACAGGAGCCTACGAGCAGTACTTC. Its protein is CASRRTGAYEQYF.

V is TRBV28 and J is TRBJ2-7; no reliable D call. This CDR3 is built from 11 residues. Germline lookup yields CDR1 MDHEN and CDR2 SYDVKM. Trimming left V 4 bases short and J 3 bases short, with 4 bases between. The CDR3 sequence is CASSSFYEQYF. The DNA of the CDR3 is TGTGCCAGCAGTTCATTCTACGAGCAGTACTTC. Combining the CDR3 with reference TRBV28 and TRBJ2-7 gives the whole variable domain DVKVTQSSRYLVKRTGEKVFLECVQDMDHENMFWYRQDPGLGLRLIYFSYDVKMKEKGDIPEGYSVSREKKERFSLILESASTNQTSMYLCASSSFYEQYFGPGTRLTVT.

The genes are TRBV3-1 (or the pseudogene TRBV3-2) and TRBJ1-1; 9 nucleotides agree with TRBD1. Germline assignment: CDR1 LGHDT and CDR2 YNNKEL (reference sequence). The CDR3 runs to 14 residues. J gave up 4 bases and V 2 bases, and 2 bases lay outside the gene matches. The CDR3 DNA reads TGTGCCAGCAGCCAACGGACAGGGGCCACTGAAGCTTTCTTT. Translating gives CASSQRTGATEAFF.

The chain carries TRBV7-2 and TRBJ1-2; tentatively, D is TRBD1 (6 bases). The germline V and J ends were trimmed by 8 bases and 7 bases, with 20 bases remaining between them. CDR3 length: 14 residues. The V gene's germline CDR1 is SGHTA and CDR2 FQGNSA. CDR3 in amino acids: CASPSRAGEGGYTF. For the CDR3, the DNA is TGTGCCAGCCCCAGCCGGGCAGGGGAGGGTGGCTACACCTTC.

This chain joins TRBV7-3 and TRBJ2-2; D perhaps matches TRBD2 (6 bases). Trimming took 2 bases from V and 7 from J, leaving 14 bases between them. CDR1 and CDR2 from the germline V gene are SGHTA and FQGTGA. This CDR3 comprises 15 residues. CDR3 in DNA: TGTGCCAGCAGCTTAGTTGGGGGGAATCACGGGGAGCTGTTTTTT. Its translation: CASSLVGGNHGELFF.

This clone has only one observation. The gene calls are TRBV12-1 and TRBJ1-2; the tabulated D call, TRBD1, remains unverified against the DNA. TRBV12-1 is recorded as a pseudogene. The CDR3 has 16 residues. The CDR3 spells CASSFEAWQGLYGYTF. Written as DNA, the CDR3 is TGTGCCAGCAGCTTTGAAGCGTGGCAGGGGCTATATGGCTACACCTTC.

V and J are TRBV6-5 and TRBJ1-2; no firm D call. Trimming removed 0 bases from V and 6 bases from J, with 8 bases in between. This CDR3 has 13 residues. Germline-derived CDR1 and CDR2 are MNHEY and SVGAGI. CDR3 sequence reads: CASSYSKTDGYTF. In nucleotides, the CDR3 is TGTGCCAGCAGTTACTCTAAAACTGATGGCTACACCTTC.

The rearrangement uses TRBV2 and TRBJ2-2; tentative D call: TRBD1 (6 bases). The germline CDR1 and CDR2 sequences are SNHLY and FYNNEI. The CDR3 has 13 amino acids. The V and J ends lost 4 bases and 5 bases respectively, with 8 bases between them. DNA for the CDR3: TGTGCCAGCAGTGTACAGGGAACCGGGGAGCTGTTTTTT. Translation: CASSVQGTGELFF.

This chain links TRBV5-5 with TRBJ2-5, with D possibly matching TRBD2 (7 bases). The CDR3 sequence is 15 residues long. Germline V gene data show CDR1 as SGHKS and CDR2 as YYEKEE (reference sequence). The V gene lost 7 bases and the J gene lost 4 bases, with 20 bases spanning the gap. CDR3 nucleotides: TGTGCCAGCGGCCGAGGGGGGGCCATAGGAGAGACCCAGTACTTC. Translation gives CASGRGGAIGETQYF.

This chain joins TRBV7-2 and TRBJ2-3, with D maybe TRBD1 (6 bases). The CDR3 contains 13 residues. V was trimmed by 3 bases and J by 8 bases, leaving 12 bases between them. From germline, CDR1 is SGHTA and CDR2 FQGNSA. CDR3 in DNA: TGTGCCAGCAGCTTCCAACAGGGAATTACGCAGTATTTT. As protein: CASSFQQGITQYF.

The chain is built from TRBV7-2 and TRBJ2-7, with a weak D call TRBD1 (6 bases). The CDR3 is 15 residues long. Trimming took 2 bases from V and 1 from J, leaving 12 bases between them. Looked up from germline, CDR1 is SGHTA and CDR2 is FQGNSA. CDR3 in DNA: TGTGCCAGCAGCTTAAGGTCAGGGGATTCCTACGAGCAGTACTTC. Protein product: CASSLRSGDSYEQYF.

The chain recombines TRBV18 with TRBJ1-4; D is perhaps TRBD1 (5 bases). Per germline, CDR1 KGHSH and CDR2 LQKENI. V was shortened by 3 bases and J by 4 bases, with 9 bases between the two germline ends. CDR3 length: 14 residues. For the CDR3, the DNA is TGTGCCAGCTCACCGCAGACAGATAATGAAAAACTGTTTTTT. Its protein product is CASSPQTDNEKLFF.